One sample yielded the 28 T cell receptor beta chains listed below, sequenced in a study of T cell responses to AZD1222 COVID-19 vaccine. The table came from immunoSEQ multiplex PCR; TCRdb's copy has only in-frame clones and leaves some out. This table has approximately 100,000 clones, roughly 90% appearing once. The sequencing here drew on peripheral blood, taken on day 0 of AZD1222 vaccination. These receptors were obtained from an adult in good health.

The genes are TRBV4-2 and TRBJ2-7; 12 nucleotides match TRBD2. The CDR3 is 16 residues long. CDR1 is LGHNA and CDR2 is YNFKEQ in the germline V gene. Unmatched junction bases numbered 10, after V lost 3 bases and J lost 7 bases. CDR3 loop: CASSQSSGGGFIEQYF. As DNA, the CDR3 is TGTGCCAGCAGCCAGTCTAGCGGGGGGGGCTTTATAGAGCAGTACTTC.

The chain employs TRBV21-1 and TRBJ2-1; the table's D gene call, TRBD2, was not cross checked with the DNA. TRBV21-1 is given as a pseudogene. This CDR3 comprises 20 residues. The CDR3 sequence is CASSKVGSGGAGWAYNEQFF. Written as DNA, the CDR3 is TGTGCCAGCAGCAAAGTTGGTAGCGGGGGGGCAGGATGGGCCTACAATGAGCAGTTCTTC.

V gene TRBV6-2 or TRBV6-3 combines with J gene TRBJ2-2; D gene unclear. Trimming removed 2 bases at V and 6 bases at J, with 7 bases between. CDR1 and CDR2 from the germline V gene are MNHEY and SVGEGT. The length of the CDR3 is 13 residues. This chain's CDR3 is CASSYEFPGELFF. The CDR3 DNA is TGTGCCAGCAGTTACGAGTTCCCCGGGGAGCTGTTTTTT.

The gene calls are TRBV24-1 and TRBJ2-1; TRBD1 or TRBD2 may be the D gene (6 bases each). Deletions cut 3 bases from V and 13 bases from J, with 15 bases between. Per the germline V gene, CDR1 is KGHDR and CDR2 is SFDVKD. This CDR3 is 13 amino acids long. CDR3 nucleotides: TGTGCCACCAGTGATGGGGGGCCTAGAGGTCAGTTCTTC. Its protein is CATSDGGPRGQFF.

V is TRBV5-8 and J is TRBJ2-3; 11 positions match TRBD2. This CDR3 region has 17 residues. J was trimmed by 0 bases and V by 2 bases; bases with no gene match: 5. Germline-derived CDR1 and CDR2 are SGHTS and YDEGEE. The chain's CDR3 is CASSLWTSGYSTDTQYF. In nucleotides, the CDR3 is TGTGCCAGCAGCTTATGGACTAGCGGGTACAGCACAGATACGCAGTATTTT.

This chain connects TRBV4-2 to TRBJ2-1, with 7 bases fitting TRBD2. The length of the CDR3 is 15 residues. The V and J ends lost 3 bases and 6 bases, in that order; junction bases with no gene match: 8. In germline, CDR1 is LGHNA, CDR2 YNFKEQ. This CDR3 is CASSQPRDYRNEQFF. The CDR3 DNA follows: TGTGCCAGCAGCCAGCCGCGGGACTACCGCAATGAGCAGTTCTTC.

The chain uses TRBV12-3 or TRBV12-4 and TRBJ1-4, with 10 nucleotides matching TRBD1. CDR3 length: 13 residues. V gave up 10 bases and J gave up 8 bases; unmatched junction bases: 7. The CDR3 region has the DNA TGTGCCATCGGGGACAGGGGTTCGGAAAAACTGTTTTTT. It encodes CAIGDRGSEKLFF.

The chain joins TRBV24-1 to TRBJ2-5; maybe TRBD1 (6 bases). CDR3 size: 16 residues. Trimming left V 2 bases short and J 5 bases short, with 17 bases between. Germline V gene data show CDR1 as KGHDR and CDR2 as SFDVKD. In DNA, the CDR3 is TGTGCCACCAGTGATTCTTCAGGCAGGGGATGGGAGACCCAGTACTTC. This sequence encodes CATSDSSGRGWETQYF.

The chain links TRBV9 to TRBJ1-6, with D hard to call. This CDR3 is built from 16 residues. In germline, CDR1 is SGDLS, CDR2 YYNGEE. V was shortened by 0 bases and J by 7 bases, with 14 bases between the two germline ends. The CDR3 is CASSVGGRIGNSPLHF. Written as DNA, the CDR3 is TGTGCCAGCAGCGTAGGAGGGAGGATAGGGAATTCACCCCTCCACTTT.

The chain combines TRBV5-1 with TRBJ2-2; 7 bases agree with TRBD2. The CDR3 runs to 14 residues. The J segment lost 7 bases and the V segment lost 0 bases, leaving 3 bases of the junction unmatched. The V gene's germline CDR1 is SGHRS and CDR2 YFSETQ. The CDR3 DNA follows: TGCGCCAGCAGCTTGGACCCGGGGGGCGGGGAGCTGTTTTTT. It translates to CASSLDPGGGELFF.

This chain joins TRBV19 and TRBJ1-1, with 10 bases matching TRBD1. Looked up from germline, CDR1 is LNHDA and CDR2 is SQIVND (reference sequence). J lost 5 bases, V lost 9 bases, and 6 bases had no gene match. The length of the CDR3 is 13 residues. This CDR3 reads CASRTGGRTEAFF. DNA of the CDR3: TGTGCCAGCAGGACAGGGGGGAGGACTGAAGCTTTCTTT.

The CDR3 DNA follows: TGTGCCACCAGCAGAGATCCGCCAGGGATAGGAAACACCATATATTTT. Its protein product is CATSRDPPGIGNTIYF. The rearrangement links TRBV15 to TRBJ1-3, with a possible D match to TRBD1 (5 bases). V lost 0 bases and J 4 bases, leaving 13 bases between the germline ends. The CDR3 loop spans 16 amino acids. Germline V CDR1 and CDR2: LNHNV, YYDKDF (reference sequence).

Here the CDR3 reads CASSLGTGLNQPQHF. DNA of the CDR3: TGTGCCAGCAGCCTCGGGACAGGCCTCAATCAGCCCCAGCATTTT. J is TRBJ1-5 and V is TRBV14; 8 bases align to TRBD1. CDR1 and CDR2 (germline): SGHDN, FVKESK. This CDR3 is built from 15 residues. V shed 4 bases and J 3 bases; nucleotides not matched to a gene: 5.

The gene calls are TRBV30 and TRBJ2-1, with 8 positions matching TRBD1. V was clipped by 2 bases and J by 4 bases; unmatched bases: 7. The CDR3 has 15 residues. Per the germline V gene, CDR1 is GTSNPN and CDR2 is SVGIG (reference sequence). The CDR3 loop reads CAWSNRGKPYNEQFF. CDR3 nucleotide sequence: TGTGCCTGGAGTAACAGGGGGAAGCCATACAATGAGCAGTTCTTC. Full variable domain (missing parts from reference TRBV30 and TRBJ2-1): SQTIHQWPATLVQPVGSPLSLECTVEGTSNPNLYWYRQAAGRGLQLLFYSVGIGQISSEVPQNLSASRPQDRQFILSSKKLLLSDSGFYLCAWSNRGKPYNEQFFGPGTRLTVL.

Comment on this clone: Different DNA sequences within this sample yield the same CDR3. The chain links TRBV9 to TRBJ2-5; TRBD2 is a possible D gene (5 bases). CDR3 length: 14 residues. CDR1 is SGDLS and CDR2 is YYNGEE in the germline V gene. The V end was cut by 1 base, the J end by 1 base, with 8 bases between. DNA of the CDR3: TGTGCCAGCAGCGTATCCGGGGTCCAAGAGACCCAGTACTTC. The encoded protein is CASSVSGVQETQYF. The whole variable domain, filled in from reference TRBV9 and TRBJ2-5, reads DSGVTQTPKHLITATGQRVTLRCSPRSGDLSVYWYQQSLDQGLQFLIQYYNGEERAKGNILERFSAQQFPDLHSELNLSSLELGDSALYFCASSVSGVQETQYFGPGTRLLVL.

V is TRBV7-6 and J is TRBJ1-3, with 7 positions matching TRBD1. The CDR3 has 15 amino acids. Germline-derived CDR1 and CDR2 are SGHVS and FNYEAQ. V shed 2 bases, J shed 3 bases, and the junction held 4 bases outside the gene matches. The CDR3 region is CASSLRGDSGNTIYF. The CDR3 DNA is TGTGCCAGCAGCTTAAGAGGGGACAGTGGAAACACCATATATTTT.

The V gene is TRBV7-8, the J gene TRBJ1-1; D gene uncertain. The germline V gene has CDR1 SGHVS and CDR2 FQNEAQ. The CDR3 contains 13 residues. Trimming left V 5 bases short and J 1 base short, with 8 bases between. The chain's CDR3 is CASSVMENTEAFF. The CDR3 region has the DNA TGTGCCAGCAGCGTTATGGAGAACACTGAAGCTTTCTTT.

The V gene is TRBV6-1, the J gene TRBJ2-2, with D perhaps TRBD1 (5 bases). This CDR3 spans 15 amino acids. Between the trimmed V and J ends, which lost 2 bases and 2 bases, there was a span of 9 bases. CDR1 MNHNS and CDR2 SASEGT come from the germline V gene. The CDR3 loop is CASSEPRTNTGELFF. CDR3 sequence (DNA): TGTGCCAGCAGTGAACCCCGGACAAACACCGGGGAGCTGTTTTTT.

This chain uses TRBV4-3 with TRBJ1-2; D possibly corresponds to TRBD1 (6 bases). Germline values: CDR1 LGHNA, CDR2 YSLEER. The V end lost 1 base, the J end lost 8 bases, and 14 bases lay between the germline ends. The CDR3 length is 14 residues. CDR3 DNA: TGCGCCAGCAGCCAAGGACAGGTACAAGGCGGCTACACCTTC. It yields the protein CASSQGQVQGGYTF.

The chain joins TRBV4-1 to TRBJ1-4, with a tentative D call TRBD1 (6 bases). The germline V and J ends were trimmed by 6 bases and 5 bases, with 19 bases remaining between them. The CDR3 is 16 amino acids. Germline V lookup: CDR1 MGHRA, CDR2 YSYEKL. The CDR3 region is CASSQTWDMGNEKLFF. In DNA form, the CDR3 reads TGCGCCAGCAGTCAAACATGGGACATGGGAAATGAAAAACTGTTTTTT.

The J gene is TRBJ2-3, the V gene TRBV11-1, with TRBD2 matching over 12 bases. This CDR3 spans 15 amino acids. The V and J ends lost 4 bases and 10 bases, in that order; junction bases with no gene match: 9. CDR1 SGHAT and CDR2 FQDESV come from the germline V gene (reference sequence). CDR3 region: CASSSGLAGPGAQYF. The DNA for the CDR3 is TGTGCCAGCAGCTCCGGACTAGCGGGGCCAGGTGCGCAGTATTTT.

V is TRBV6-1 and J is TRBJ1-3, with D uncertain. V was pared by 2 bases and J by 3 bases, with 5 bases between. CDR1 is MNHNS and CDR2 is SASEGT in the germline V gene. This CDR3 has 13 residues. In DNA, the CDR3 is TGTGCCAGCAGTGAAAATAGTGGAAACACCATATATTTT. This gives the protein CASSENSGNTIYF.

In nucleotides, the CDR3 is TGTGCCTGCAACGGGGACAGGGGGGTACCTGAAGCTTTCTTT. Translating it yields CACNGDRGVPEAFF. The rearrangement uses TRBV30 and TRBJ1-1, with 11 bases aligning to TRBD1. The CDR3 covers 14 residues. Germline CDR1 and CDR2: GTSNPN and SVGIG (reference sequence). The junction had 9 bases not matched to a gene; V was cut back by 6 bases and J by 6 bases. The complete variable domain, with remaining parts taken from reference TRBV30 and TRBJ1-1, reads SQTIHQWPATLVQPVGSPLSLECTVEGTSNPNLYWYRQAAGRGLQLLFYSVGIGQISSEVPQNLSASRPQDRQFILSSKKLLLSDSGFYLCACNGDRGVPEAFFGQGTRLTVV.

The chain uses TRBV27 and TRBJ2-6, with D perhaps matching TRBD1 (5 bases). Per germline, CDR1 MNHEY and CDR2 SMNVEV (reference sequence). Trimming removed 4 bases at V and 1 base at J, with 20 bases between. The CDR3 covers 19 residues. CDR3 region: CASSSPPGTGLSGANVLTF. CDR3 bases: TGTGCCAGCAGTTCACCCCCCGGCACAGGCCTATCTGGGGCCAACGTCCTGACTTTC.

The chain recombines TRBV4-2 with TRBJ2-3, with no clear D. The CDR3 is 13 residues long. Per the germline V gene, CDR1 is LGHNA and CDR2 is YNFKEQ. V lost 4 bases to trimming and J lost 2 bases, with 7 bases between them. CDR3 DNA: TGTGCCAGCAGCCCCTACCTCACAGATACGCAGTATTTT. This codes for CASSPYLTDTQYF.

J is TRBJ1-6 and V is TRBV4-2; no definite D call. The CDR3 contains 17 residues. The germline gives CDR1 LGHNA, CDR2 YNFKEQ. V dropped 2 bases and J dropped 4 bases, with 15 bases sitting between them. In DNA, the CDR3 is TGTGCCAGCAGCCAATCCTTCGACGGGCGGTATAATTCACCCCTCCACTTT. Its translation is CASSQSFDGRYNSPLHF.

The genes are TRBV5-4 and TRBJ1-2, with 10 bases identical to TRBD1. Trimming cost V 9 bases and J 2 bases; bases outside gene matches: 7. This CDR3 contains 14 residues. CDR1 and CDR2 from the germline V gene are SGHNT and YYREEE (reference sequence). CDR3 region: CATLDRGKNYGYTF. CDR3 bases: TGTGCCACCCTGGACAGGGGGAAGAACTATGGCTACACCTTC.

The rearrangement links TRBV29-1 to TRBJ2-1, with TRBD1 as a possible D gene (6 bases). The CDR3 length is 12 residues. The V gene lost 4 bases and the J gene lost 8 bases, with 12 bases spanning the gap. Germline V gene lookup returns CDR1 SQVTM and CDR2 ANQGSEA. In DNA form, the CDR3 reads TGCAGCGTTGCACAGGGCAGCTATGAGCAGTTCTTC. Translation gives CSVAQGSYEQFF.